Listed below are T cell receptor beta chains from one sample, sequenced in a study of cytomegalovirus exposure and HLA in healthy donors. This table comes from immunoSEQ multiplex PCR, and its TCRdb copy is limited to in-frame clones, with some not included. The sample includes under 150,000 clones, about 80% seen only once; the top ten take approximately 1%. The sample taken for sequencing was PBMCs. These receptors were collected from a human donor in good health. Both conserved end residues are part of each CDR3. A D gene is named only where the DNA matches it firmly. Part of the rows lack a size; the others show once, few, many or a class for expanded clones.

>-|TRBV4-1|TRBJ2-6|-
CASSQEVGGFSSGANVLTF
TGCGCCAGCAGCCAAGAGGTGGGGGGATTTAGCTCTGGGGCCAACGTCCTGACTTTC
>-|TRBV5-1|TRBJ2-7|few
CASSSGTLHYEQYF
TGCGCCAGCAGCTCCGGGACACTCCACTACGAGCAGTACTTC
>TRBD1|TRBV6-5|TRBJ2-7|-
CATQDRDGYEQYF
TGTGCCACCCAGGACAGGGATGGCTACGAGCAGTACTTC
>-|TRBV18|TRBJ2-7|-
CASSPRRGDGEQYF
TGTGCCAGCTCACCGAGGAGGGGAGATGGCGAGCAGTACTTC
>-|TRBV29-1|TRBJ2-7|once
CSVEEADEQYF
TGCAGCGTTGAAGAAGCCGACGAGCAGTACTTC
>TRBD1|TRBV7-2|TRBJ1-5|-
CASSARTGPYQPQHF
TGTGCCAGCAGCGCCCGGACAGGTCCCTATCAGCCCCAGCATTTT
>-|TRBV5-1|TRBJ1-2|-
CASSLSRGDYGYTF
TGCGCCAGCAGCTTGTCTCGGGGAGACTATGGCTACACCTTC
>-|TRBV27|TRBJ1-2|-
CASSLLGSQGRYTF
TGTGCCAGCAGTTTATTGGGGTCACAGGGTCGCTACACCTTC
>-|TRBV11-3|TRBJ1-1|-
CASTLEAFF
TGTGCCAGCACCCTTGAAGCTTTCTTT
>TRBD2|TRBV2|TRBJ2-1|-
CASLLGGTSFVHEQFF
TGTGCCAGCCTACTTGGGGGGACTAGTTTTGTTCATGAGCAGTTCTTC
>TRBD2|TRBV4-2|TRBJ2-3|once
CASSQDKLAGGGRTDTQYF
TGTGCCAGCAGCCAAGACAAGCTAGCGGGGGGCGGTCGCACAGATACGCAGTATTTT
>TRBD1|TRBV27|TRBJ1-2|-
CATGTGGGGYTF
TGTGCCACCGGGACAGGGGGGGGCGGCTACACCTTC
>-|TRBV4-1|TRBJ2-1|-
CASSPTALFDEQFF
TGCGCCAGCAGCCCAACTGCCCTATTCGATGAGCAGTTCTTC
>-|TRBV5-4|TRBJ2-2|-
CASSFQGSNTGELFF
TGTGCCAGCAGCTTTCAGGGGTCTAACACCGGGGAGCTGTTTTTT
>-|TRBV4-1|TRBJ1-1|few
CASSSERGRQAVGVF
TGCGCCAGCAGCTCGGAAAGAGGGAGGCAGGCCGTCGGGGTTTTT
>TRBD2|TRBV27|TRBJ2-7|-
CASRLGGRFTEQYF
TGTGCCAGCCGCTTGGGAGGGCGGTTTACCGAGCAGTACTTC
>-|TRBV18|TRBJ1-2|-
CASSLDPQGNGYTF
TGTGCCAGCTCACTAGACCCACAGGGAAATGGCTACACCTTC
>-|TRBV7-6|TRBJ2-2|few
CASSFDYGSGELFF
TGTGCCAGCAGCTTTGACTACGGATCCGGGGAGCTGTTTTTT
>-|TRBV6-6|TRBJ1-5|-
CASTFFGGGQPQHF
TGTGCCAGCACCTTCTTCGGGGGGGGGCAGCCCCAGCATTTT
>-|TRBV7-3|TRBJ2-1|-
CASRADRNNEQFF
TGTGCCAGCAGAGCAGACAGGAACAATGAGCAGTTCTTC
>-|TRBV7-9|TRBJ1-2|-
CASSFGRNGYTF
TGTGCCAGCAGCTTCGGCAGGAACGGCTACACCTTC
>TRBD1|TRBV5-8|TRBJ2-7|few
CASSSLGVTGGSYEQYF
TGTGCCAGCAGCTCCCTTGGTGTGACAGGGGGTTCCTACGAGCAGTACTTC
>-|TRBV28|TRBJ1-5|-
CATRGTRPPQHF
TGTGCCACCAGGGGCACACGGCCGCCCCAGCATTTT
>-|TRBV7-2|TRBJ2-1|-
CASSSMEVTNEQFF
TGTGCCAGCAGCTCGATGGAGGTCACCAATGAGCAGTTCTTC
>-|TRBV5-1|TRBJ2-1|-
CASSLAAGVNEQFF
TGCGCCAGCAGCTTGGCGGCAGGGGTGAATGAGCAGTTCTTC
>TRBD1|TRBV19|TRBJ1-1|few
CASSAGQGNTEAFF
TGTGCCAGTAGTGCCGGACAGGGGAACACTGAAGCTTTCTTT
>TRBD1|TRBV7-8|TRBJ1-5|-
CASSSGVRGPDQPQHF
TGTGCCAGCAGTTCCGGGGTAAGGGGGCCCGATCAGCCCCAGCATTTT
>-|TRBV6-5|TRBJ1-1|few
CASSYSPKNTEAFF
TGTGCCAGCAGTTACTCCCCCAAGAACACTGAAGCTTTCTTT
>-|TRBV25-1|TRBJ2-7|-
CASSDPTRGRYEQYF
TGTGCCAGCAGTGACCCCACGCGGGGCCGCTACGAGCAGTACTTC
>TRBD2|TRBV27|TRBJ2-7|-
CASSDFAGDAYEQYF
TGTGCCAGCAGTGACTTCGCGGGGGACGCCTACGAGCAGTACTTC
>-|TRBV12-2|TRBJ1-5|-
CASRLINQPQHF
TGTGCAAGTCGCTTAATAAATCAGCCCCAGCATTTT
>TRBD1|TRBV14|TRBJ2-7|once
CASSRRDRGIEQYF
TGTGCCAGCAGCCGCCGGGACAGGGGTATCGAGCAGTACTTC
>TRBD1|TRBV4-1|TRBJ1-3|-
CASSRTGGDLSSGNTIYF
TGCGCCAGCAGCCGGACAGGGGGCGACCTCTCCTCTGGAAACACCATATATTTT
>TRBD2|TRBV7-2|TRBJ2-1|-
CASSGLAGGGNEQFF
TGTGCCAGCAGCGGCCTGGCGGGGGGTGGCAATGAGCAGTTCTTC
>TRBD2|TRBV5-1|TRBJ2-2|once
CASWDSGGTNTGELFF
TGCGCCAGCTGGGATAGCGGGGGTACGAACACCGGGGAGCTGTTTTTT
>-|TRBV19|TRBJ1-5|few
CASSINGDQPQHF
TGTGCCAGTAGTATAAACGGAGATCAGCCCCAGCATTTT
>TRBD1|TRBV9|TRBJ2-3|-
CASSVQGGQGEDTQYF
TGTGCCAGCAGCGTCCAAGGGGGCCAGGGTGAAGATACGCAGTATTTT
>-|TRBV5-4|TRBJ2-5|-
CASSDAREGARQYF
TGTGCCAGCAGCGATGCCCGGGAAGGAGCCAGGCAGTACTTC
>-|TRBV19|TRBJ1-1|-
CASTPATMNTEAFF
TGTGCCAGTACCCCAGCGACTATGAACACTGAAGCTTTCTTT
>-|TRBV5-4|TRBJ2-7|-
CASSQTATGQYF
TGTGCCAGCAGCCAGACTGCAACTGGGCAGTACTTC
>-|TRBV6-1|TRBJ1-1|once
CASSEEGGGTEAFF
TGTGCCAGCAGTGAAGAGGGAGGGGGGACTGAAGCTTTCTTT
>-|TRBV28|TRBJ2-7|-
CASTKSGTPDYEQYF
TGTGCCAGCACTAAGTCCGGGACTCCAGACTACGAGCAGTACTTC
>TRBD1|TRBV18|TRBJ2-7|-
CASSARDRQYEQYF
TGTGCCAGCTCAGCCCGGGACAGACAATACGAGCAGTACTTC
>-|TRBV7-6|TRBJ2-3|-
CASSSTWGVDTQYF
TGTGCCAGCAGCTCGACCTGGGGGGTTGATACGCAGTATTTT
>-|TRBV18|TRBJ1-1|few
CASSPGSGSPTEAFF
TGTGCCAGCTCACCAGGGTCAGGATCTCCCACTGAAGCTTTCTTT
>-|TRBV5-6|TRBJ2-1|-
CASSQGGDQFF
TGTGCCAGCAGCCAAGGGGGGGATCAGTTCTTC
>TRBD2|TRBV5-4|TRBJ2-3|-
CASSSAGEFTDTQYF
TGTGCCAGCAGCTCAGCGGGGGAGTTCACAGATACGCAGTATTTT
>-|TRBV6-5|TRBJ1-1|few
CASSYAVYTEAFF
TGTGCCAGCAGTTACGCAGTGTACACTGAAGCTTTCTTT
>TRBD1|TRBV7-9|TRBJ1-5|-
CASSLVPSWQGDNQPQHF
TGTGCCAGCAGCTTAGTCCCCTCTTGGCAGGGGGACAATCAGCCCCAGCATTTT